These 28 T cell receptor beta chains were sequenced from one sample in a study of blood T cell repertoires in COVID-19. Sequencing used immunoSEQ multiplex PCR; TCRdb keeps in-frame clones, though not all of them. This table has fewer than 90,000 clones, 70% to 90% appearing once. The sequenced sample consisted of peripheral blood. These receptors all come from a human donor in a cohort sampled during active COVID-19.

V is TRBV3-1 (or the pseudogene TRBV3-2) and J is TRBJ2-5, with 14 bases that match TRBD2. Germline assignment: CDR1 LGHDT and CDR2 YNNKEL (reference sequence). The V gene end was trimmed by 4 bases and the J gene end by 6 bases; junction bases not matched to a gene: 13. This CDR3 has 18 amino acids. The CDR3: CASSPTPGLAGAGKTQYF. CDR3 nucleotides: TGTGCCAGCAGCCCAACTCCGGGACTAGCGGGAGCAGGGAAGACCCAGTACTTC.

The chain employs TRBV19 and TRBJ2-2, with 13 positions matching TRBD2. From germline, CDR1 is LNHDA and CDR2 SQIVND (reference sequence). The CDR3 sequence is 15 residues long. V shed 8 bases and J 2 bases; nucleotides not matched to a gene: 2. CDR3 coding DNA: TGTGCCAGTGGGGGACTAGCGGGAAACACCGGGGAGCTGTTTTTT. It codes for CASGGLAGNTGELFF.

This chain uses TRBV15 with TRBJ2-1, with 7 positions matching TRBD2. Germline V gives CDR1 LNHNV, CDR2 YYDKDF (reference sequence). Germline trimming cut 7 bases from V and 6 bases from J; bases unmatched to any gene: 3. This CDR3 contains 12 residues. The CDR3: CATMGGSNEQFF. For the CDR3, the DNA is TGTGCCACCATGGGCGGGAGCAATGAGCAGTTCTTC.

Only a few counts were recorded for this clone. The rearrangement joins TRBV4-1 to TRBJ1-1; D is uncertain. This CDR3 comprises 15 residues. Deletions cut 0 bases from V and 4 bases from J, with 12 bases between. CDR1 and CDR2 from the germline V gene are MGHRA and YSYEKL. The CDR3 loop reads CASSQDPQSLTEAFF. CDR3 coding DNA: TGCGCCAGCAGCCAAGATCCCCAGTCCCTCACTGAAGCTTTCTTT.

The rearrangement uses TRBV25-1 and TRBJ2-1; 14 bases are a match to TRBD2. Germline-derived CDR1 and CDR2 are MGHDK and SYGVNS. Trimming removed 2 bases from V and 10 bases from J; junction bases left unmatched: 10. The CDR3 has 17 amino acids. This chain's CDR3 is CASSERTGTSGGREQFF. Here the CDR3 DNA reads TGTGCCAGCAGTGAACGGACCGGGACTAGCGGGGGTCGGGAGCAGTTCTTC.

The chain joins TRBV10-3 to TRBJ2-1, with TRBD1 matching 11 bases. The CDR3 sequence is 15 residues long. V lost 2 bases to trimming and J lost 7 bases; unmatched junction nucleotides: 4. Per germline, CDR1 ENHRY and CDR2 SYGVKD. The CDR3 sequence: CAISEGTGGLNEQFF. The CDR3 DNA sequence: TGTGCCATCAGTGAGGGGACAGGGGGATTAAATGAGCAGTTCTTC.

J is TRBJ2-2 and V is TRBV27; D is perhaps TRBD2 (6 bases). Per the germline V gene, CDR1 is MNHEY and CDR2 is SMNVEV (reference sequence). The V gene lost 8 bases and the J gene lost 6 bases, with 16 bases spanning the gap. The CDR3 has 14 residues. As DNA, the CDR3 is TGTGCCAGCCGGGACTCGCCCTCTCCCGGGGAGCTGTTTTTT. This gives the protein CASRDSPSPGELFF.

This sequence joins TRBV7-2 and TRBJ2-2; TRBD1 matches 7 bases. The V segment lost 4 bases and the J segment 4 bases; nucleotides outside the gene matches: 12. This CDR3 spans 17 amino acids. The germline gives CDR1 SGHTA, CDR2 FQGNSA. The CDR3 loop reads CASSSSGQGGVTGELFF. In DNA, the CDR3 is TGTGCCAGCAGCTCGTCGGGACAAGGGGGCGTCACCGGGGAGCTGTTTTTT.

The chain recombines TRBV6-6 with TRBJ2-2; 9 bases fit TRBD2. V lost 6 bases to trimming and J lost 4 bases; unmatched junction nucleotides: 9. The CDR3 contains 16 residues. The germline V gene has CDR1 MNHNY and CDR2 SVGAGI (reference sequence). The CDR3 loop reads CASSPSAGGGTGELFF. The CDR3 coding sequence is TGTGCCAGCAGCCCCTCGGCGGGAGGGGGCACCGGGGAGCTGTTTTTT.

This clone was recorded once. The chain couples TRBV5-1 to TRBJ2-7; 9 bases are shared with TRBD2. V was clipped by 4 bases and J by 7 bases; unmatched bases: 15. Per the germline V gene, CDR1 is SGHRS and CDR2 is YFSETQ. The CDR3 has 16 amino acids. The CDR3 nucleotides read TGCGCCAGCAGCCCACCAGTGGCTAGCGGGACCCAAGAGCAGTACTTC. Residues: CASSPPVASGTQEQYF.

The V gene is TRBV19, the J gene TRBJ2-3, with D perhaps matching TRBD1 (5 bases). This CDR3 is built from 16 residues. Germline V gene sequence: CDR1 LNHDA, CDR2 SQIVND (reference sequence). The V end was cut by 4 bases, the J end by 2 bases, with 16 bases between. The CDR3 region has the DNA TGTGCCAGTAGTAGGGGCGGTGGGAAAGTCACAGATACGCAGTATTTT. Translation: CASSRGGGKVTDTQYF.

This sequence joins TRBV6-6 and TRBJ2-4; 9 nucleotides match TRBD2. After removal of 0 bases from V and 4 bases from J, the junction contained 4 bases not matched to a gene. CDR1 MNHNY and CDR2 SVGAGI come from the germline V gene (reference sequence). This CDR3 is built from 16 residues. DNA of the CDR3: TGTGCCAGCAGTTACTCGACGACTAGCGGAAAAAACATTCAGTACTTC. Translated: CASSYSTTSGKNIQYF.

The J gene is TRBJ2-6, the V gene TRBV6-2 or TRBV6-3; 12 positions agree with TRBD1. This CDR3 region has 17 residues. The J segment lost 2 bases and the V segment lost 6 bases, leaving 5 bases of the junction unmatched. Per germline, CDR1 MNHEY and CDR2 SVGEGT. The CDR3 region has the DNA TGTGCCAGCAGCCCTGGGACAGGGGGCCCTGGGGCCAACGTCCTGACTTTC. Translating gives CASSPGTGGPGANVLTF.

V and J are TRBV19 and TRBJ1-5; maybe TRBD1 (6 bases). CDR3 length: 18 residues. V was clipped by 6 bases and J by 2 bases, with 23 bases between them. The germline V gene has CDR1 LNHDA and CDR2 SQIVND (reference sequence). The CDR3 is CASRSDRTGGAGNQPQHF. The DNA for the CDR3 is TGTGCCAGTAGGTCGGACAGAACGGGGGGAGCCGGCAATCAGCCCCAGCATTTT.

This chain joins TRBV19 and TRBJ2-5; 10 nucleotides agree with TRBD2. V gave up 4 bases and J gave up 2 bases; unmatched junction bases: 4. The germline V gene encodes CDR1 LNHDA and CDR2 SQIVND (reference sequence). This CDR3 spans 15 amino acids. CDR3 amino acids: CASSTRTSGQETQYF. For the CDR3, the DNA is TGTGCCAGTAGTACCCGGACTAGCGGACAAGAGACCCAGTACTTC.

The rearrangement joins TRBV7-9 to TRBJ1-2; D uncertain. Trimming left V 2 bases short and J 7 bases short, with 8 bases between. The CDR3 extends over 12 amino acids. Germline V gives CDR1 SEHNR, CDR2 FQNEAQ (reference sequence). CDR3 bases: TGTGCCAGCAGCTTATTGACAAGTGGCTACACCTTC. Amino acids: CASSLLTSGYTF.

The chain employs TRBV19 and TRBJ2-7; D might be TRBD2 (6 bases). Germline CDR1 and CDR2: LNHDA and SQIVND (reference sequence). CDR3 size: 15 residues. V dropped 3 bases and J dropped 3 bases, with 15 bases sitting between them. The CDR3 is CASSISAGQFYEQYF. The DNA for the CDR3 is TGTGCCAGTAGTATCAGCGCGGGGCAGTTCTACGAGCAGTACTTC.

The CDR3 protein is CASSQEFYPPPIAGAYEQYF. As DNA, the CDR3 is TGTGCCAGCAGCCAAGAGTTCTACCCACCCCCTATAGCGGGAGCCTACGAGCAGTACTTC. The rearrangement links TRBV4-2 to TRBJ2-7; 9 bases line up with TRBD2. The germline V gene encodes CDR1 LGHNA and CDR2 YNFKEQ. J gave up 2 bases and V 0 bases, and 17 bases lay outside the gene matches. This CDR3 contains 20 residues.

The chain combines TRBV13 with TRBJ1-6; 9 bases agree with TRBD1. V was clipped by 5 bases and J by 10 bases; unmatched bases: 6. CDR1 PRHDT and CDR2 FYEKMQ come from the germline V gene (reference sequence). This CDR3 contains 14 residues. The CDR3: CASSPWTGESPLHF. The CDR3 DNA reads TGTGCCAGCAGCCCCTGGACAGGGGAATCACCCCTCCACTTT.

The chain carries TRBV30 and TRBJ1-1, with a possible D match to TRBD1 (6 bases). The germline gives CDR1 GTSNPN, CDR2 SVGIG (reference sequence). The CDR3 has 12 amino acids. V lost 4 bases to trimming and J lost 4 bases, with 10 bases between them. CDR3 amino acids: CAWNQGTTEAFF. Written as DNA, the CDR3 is TGTGCCTGGAACCAGGGGACCACTGAAGCTTTCTTT. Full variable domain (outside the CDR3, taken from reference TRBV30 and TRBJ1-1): SQTIHQWPATLVQPVGSPLSLECTVEGTSNPNLYWYRQAAGRGLQLLFYSVGIGQISSEVPQNLSASRPQDRQFILSSKKLLLSDSGFYLCAWNQGTTEAFFGQGTRLTVV.

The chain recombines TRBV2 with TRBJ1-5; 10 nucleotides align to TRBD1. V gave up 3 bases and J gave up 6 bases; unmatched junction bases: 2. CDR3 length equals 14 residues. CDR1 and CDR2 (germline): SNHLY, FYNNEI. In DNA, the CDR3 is TGTGCCAGCAGTGAGACAGGGGGCCTTCAGCCCCAGCATTTT. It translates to CASSETGGLQPQHF.

The CDR3 sequence: CASSLAPDRGQYEQYF. CDR3 DNA sequence: TGCGCCAGCAGCTTGGCTCCGGACAGGGGGCAATACGAGCAGTACTTC. The rearrangement uses TRBV5-1 and TRBJ2-7; 11 bases agree with TRBD1. Germline CDR1 SGHRS, CDR2 YFSETQ. V was pared by 0 bases and J by 4 bases, with 6 bases of the junction left unmatched. The CDR3 totals 16 residues.

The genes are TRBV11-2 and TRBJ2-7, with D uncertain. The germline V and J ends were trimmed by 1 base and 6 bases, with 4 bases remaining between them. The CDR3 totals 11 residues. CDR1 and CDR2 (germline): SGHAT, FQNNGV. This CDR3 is CASSLGLEQYF. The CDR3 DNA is TGTGCCAGCAGCTTAGGTCTCGAGCAGTACTTC.

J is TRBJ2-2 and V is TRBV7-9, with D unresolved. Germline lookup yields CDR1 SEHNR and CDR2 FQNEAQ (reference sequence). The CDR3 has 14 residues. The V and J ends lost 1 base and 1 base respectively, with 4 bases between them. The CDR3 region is CASSLVENTGELFF. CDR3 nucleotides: TGTGCCAGCAGCTTAGTAGAGAACACCGGGGAGCTGTTTTTT. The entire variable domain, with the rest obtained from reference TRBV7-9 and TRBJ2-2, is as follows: DTGVSQNPRHKITKRGQNVTFRCDPISEHNRLYWYRQTLGQGPEFLTYFQNEAQLEKSRLLSDRFSAERPKGSFSTLEIQRTEQGDSAMYLCASSLVENTGELFFGEGSRLTVL.

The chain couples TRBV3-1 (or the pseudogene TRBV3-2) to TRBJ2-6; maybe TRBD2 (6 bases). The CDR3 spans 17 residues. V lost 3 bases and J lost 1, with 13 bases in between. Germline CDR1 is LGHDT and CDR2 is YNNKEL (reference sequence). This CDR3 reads CASSQRGSLSGANVLTF. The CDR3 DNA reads TGTGCCAGCAGCCAGCGGGGCTCCTTGTCTGGGGCCAACGTCCTGACTTTC.

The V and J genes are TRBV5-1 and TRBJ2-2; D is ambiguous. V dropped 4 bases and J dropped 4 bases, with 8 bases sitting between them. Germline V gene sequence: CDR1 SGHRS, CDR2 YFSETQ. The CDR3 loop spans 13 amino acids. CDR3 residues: CASSVAGTGELFF. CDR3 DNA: TGCGCCAGCAGCGTGGCCGGCACCGGGGAGCTGTTTTTT.

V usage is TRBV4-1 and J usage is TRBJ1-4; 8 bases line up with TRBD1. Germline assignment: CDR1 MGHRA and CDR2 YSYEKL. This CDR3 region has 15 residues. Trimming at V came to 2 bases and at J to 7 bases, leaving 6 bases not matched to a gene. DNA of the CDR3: TGCGCCAGCAGCCAACCGGACAGGGTAACTGAAAAACTGTTTTTT. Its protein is CASSQPDRVTEKLFF.

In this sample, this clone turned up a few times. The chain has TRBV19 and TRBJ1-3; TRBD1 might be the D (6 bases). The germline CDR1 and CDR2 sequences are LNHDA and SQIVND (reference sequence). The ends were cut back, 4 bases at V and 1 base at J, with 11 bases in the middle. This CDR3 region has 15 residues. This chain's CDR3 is CASSTGTRSGNTIYF. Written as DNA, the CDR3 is TGTGCCAGTAGTACCGGGACACGATCTGGAAACACCATATATTTT. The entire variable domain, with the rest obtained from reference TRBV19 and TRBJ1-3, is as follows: DGGITQSPKYLFRKEGQNVTLSCEQNLNHDAMYWYRQDPGQGLRLIYYSQIVNDFQKGDIAEGYSVSREKKESFPLTVTSAQKNPTAFYLCASSTGTRSGNTIYFGEGSWLTVV.